A single TCR beta chain is shown here with its context. The data were taken from a study of T cell responses to AZD1222 COVID-19 vaccine. V was shortened by 3 bases and J by 3 bases, with 8 bases between the two germline ends. The CDR3 is 13 residues long. The assay was immunoSEQ multiplex PCR, and TCRdb's table has in-frame clones only and misses some. This sample yields 130,000 to 150,000 clones, of which roughly 88% are seen a single time; more than 1.5% belongs to the top ten. The starting material was peripheral blood, obtained 28 days after the second AZD1222 dose. V usage is TRBV12-3 or TRBV12-4 and J usage is TRBJ1-1; D gene ambiguous. This TCR derives from an adult who received the AZD1222 COVID-19 vaccine. CDR3: CASSFSTDTEAFF. The CDR3 bases are TGTGCCAGCAGTTTCTCCACGGACACTGAAGCTTTCTTT.